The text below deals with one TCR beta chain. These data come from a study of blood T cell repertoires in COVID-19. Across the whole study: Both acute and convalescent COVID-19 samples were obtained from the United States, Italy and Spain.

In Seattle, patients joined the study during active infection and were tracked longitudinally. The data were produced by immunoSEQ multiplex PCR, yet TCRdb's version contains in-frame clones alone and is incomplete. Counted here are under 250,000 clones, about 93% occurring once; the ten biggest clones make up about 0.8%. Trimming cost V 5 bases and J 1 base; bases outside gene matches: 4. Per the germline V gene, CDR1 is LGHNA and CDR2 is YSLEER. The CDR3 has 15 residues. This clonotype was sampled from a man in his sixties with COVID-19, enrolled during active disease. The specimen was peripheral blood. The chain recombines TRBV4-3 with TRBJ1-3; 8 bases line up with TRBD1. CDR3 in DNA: TGCGCCAGCAGCTCAACAGGGGGGTCTGGAAACACCATATATTTT. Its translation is CASSSTGGSGNTIYF.